The 2 T cell receptor beta chains reported below all come from one sample, sequenced in a study of Ad26.COV2.S vaccination and SARS-CoV-2 variants. Stated treatment: about 20 received Ad26.COV2.S at low or high dose, single or two shots; several received placebo; per-sample allocation not given. Repertoires come from day 63 after the first vaccine or placebo injection. Measured with immunoSEQ multiplex PCR; TCRdb has only the in-frame clones, and not every one. The table shows approximately 340,000 clones, with 85% occurring only once. Sequencing used peripheral blood, obtained in a trial of Ad26.COV2.S vaccine versus placebo. Every receptor here comes from a person between 18 and 59 years old who received the Ad26.COV2.S COVID-19 vaccine or a placebo.

In this sample, this clone turned up a few times. The V call is TRBV18, the J call TRBJ2-7; 7 nucleotides align to TRBD2. V trimming: 3 bases; J trimming: 6 bases; junction bases outside the gene matches: 8. Germline V gene sequence: CDR1 KGHSH, CDR2 LQKENI. There are 14 residues in the CDR3. DNA of the CDR3: TGTGCCAGCTCACCGACGGGGGGTATAGGCGAGCAGTACTTC. Its translation: CASSPTGGIGEQYF.

A note on this clone: Other DNA sequences within the sample encode an identical CDR3. This chain connects TRBV9 to TRBJ2-3; 12 bases fit TRBD2. Germline V gives CDR1 SGDLS, CDR2 YYNGEE. This CDR3 is 17 amino acids long. The junction had 6 bases not matched to a gene; V was cut back by 4 bases and J by 0 bases. The CDR3, as DNA: TGTGCCAGCAGCCCTAGGACTAGCGGGATTAGCACAGATACGCAGTATTTT. It is translated as CASSPRTSGISTDTQYF.